The 18 T cell receptor beta chains below all came from one sample that was sequenced in a study of shared clonotypes between healthy human individuals. The repertoire was sequenced with immunoSEQ multiplex PCR; TCRdb's copy has only in-frame clones and lacks some. The sample holds fewer than 600,000 clones, around three quarters seen once. The specimen sequenced was PBMCs. These receptors were obtained from a woman in her thirties or forties in good health. Some clones in this sample may be carry-over from other donors' samples.

The V gene is TRBV27, the J gene TRBJ2-7, with D perhaps TRBD2 (5 bases). V was clipped by 4 bases and J by 3 bases, with 10 bases between them. The CDR3 runs to 13 residues. The germline CDR1 and CDR2 sequences are MNHEY and SMNVEV (reference sequence). CDR3 bases: TGTGCCAGCAGTTGGCAAGCGGACTACGAGCAGTACTTC. Translation: CASSWQADYEQYF.

The chain uses TRBV4-3 and TRBJ1-4; D not certain. Germline CDR1 LGHNA, CDR2 YSLEER. Deletions cut 1 base from V and 9 bases from J, with 18 bases between. This CDR3 is built from 16 residues. The CDR3 protein is CASSQGMGSVGKKLFF. The CDR3 DNA is TGCGCCAGCAGCCAAGGGATGGGGTCGGTGGGTAAAAAACTGTTTTTT.

This chain uses TRBV27 with TRBJ2-5; 13 nucleotides align to TRBD2. This CDR3 region has 16 residues. Germline V gives CDR1 MNHEY, CDR2 SMNVEV (reference sequence). Germline trimming cut 5 bases from V and 7 bases from J; bases unmatched to any gene: 10. CDR3 sequence: CASSLLLAGGPGTQYF. The CDR3 DNA reads as TGTGCCAGCAGTCTACTACTAGCGGGAGGGCCTGGGACCCAGTACTTC.

V usage is TRBV6-5 and J usage is TRBJ2-7; D gene unclear. Germline-derived CDR1 and CDR2 are MNHEY and SVGAGI. Between the trimmed V and J ends, which lost 8 bases and 2 bases, there was a span of 19 bases. This CDR3 contains 15 residues. The CDR3 loop reads CASHPGRVDTYEQYF. CDR3 nucleotides: TGTGCCAGCCATCCGGGTCGGGTGGATACCTACGAGCAGTACTTC.

The V and J genes are TRBV5-5 and TRBJ2-7; the match to TRBD1 covers 8 bases. Per germline, CDR1 SGHKS and CDR2 YYEKEE (reference sequence). Germline trimming cut 2 bases from V and 2 bases from J; bases unmatched to any gene: 6. This CDR3 is built from 15 residues. CDR3 in amino acids: CASSFRDRSTYEQYF. In DNA, the CDR3 is TGTGCCAGCAGCTTCCGGGACAGGAGTACCTACGAGCAGTACTTC.

This clone showed up just a few times. The chain has TRBV19 and TRBJ1-1; D is unclear. The V end was cut by 4 bases, the J end by 1 base, with 16 bases between. Germline loops: CDR1 LNHDA, CDR2 SQIVND (reference sequence). The CDR3 consists of 16 residues. CDR3 nucleotides: TGTGCCAGTAGTACTCTCTCTCGACGGAAGAACACTGAAGCTTTCTTT. As protein: CASSTLSRRKNTEAFF.

Turning to this clone: Possible read error: a much larger clone is one base away. This CDR3 is also generated by other DNA sequences in the sample. The chain has TRBV6-5 and TRBJ2-3; D not certain. CDR1 and CDR2 from the germline V gene are MNHEY and SVGAGI. V was trimmed by 4 bases and J by 2 bases, leaving 1 base between them. This CDR3 is 11 amino acids long. The CDR3 region has the DNA TGTGCCAGCAGTTCCACAGATACGCAGTATTTT. It is translated as CASSSTDTQYF.

The rearrangement links TRBV7-9 to TRBJ2-7; 9 bases fit TRBD1. J lost 5 bases, V lost 5 bases, and 7 bases had no gene match. CDR1 is SEHNR, CDR2 FQNEAQ, per germline (reference sequence). CDR3 size: 14 residues. The CDR3 loop is CASSAGQGNNEQYF. CDR3 DNA: TGTGCCAGCAGCGCGGGACAGGGTAATAACGAGCAGTACTTC.

This clone was detected a few times. This chain joins TRBV5-3 and TRBJ1-3; D is unresolved. TRBV5-3 is an open reading frame, and its role is uncertain. The CDR3 covers 16 residues. Trimming took 0 bases from V and 1 from J, leaving 11 bases between them. CDR3: CARSLEGIRSGNTIYF. DNA of the CDR3: TGTGCCAGAAGCTTGGAAGGGATAAGGTCTGGAAACACCATATATTTT.

The V and J genes are TRBV5-6 and TRBJ2-5; TRBD2 is a possible D gene (6 bases). Germline CDR1 reads SGHDT; CDR2 reads YYEEEE. The CDR3 is 13 amino acids. V was pared by 4 bases and J by 2 bases, with 9 bases between. CDR3 DNA: TGTGCCAGCAGCCCGGGGGTGCAAGAGACCCAGTACTTC. Protein: CASSPGVQETQYF.

The rearrangement joins TRBV6-5 to TRBJ2-5; 7 nucleotides align to TRBD2. Germline V lookup: CDR1 MNHEY, CDR2 SVGAGI. The V and J ends lost 2 bases and 7 bases, in that order; junction bases with no gene match: 13. The CDR3 loop spans 16 amino acids. The CDR3: CASSYAPPQGGGTQYF. The CDR3 nucleotides read TGTGCCAGCAGTTACGCGCCCCCCCAGGGCGGGGGGACCCAGTACTTC.

V gene TRBV28 combines with J gene TRBJ2-1, with unresolved D. V was pared by 11 bases and J by 5 bases, with 13 bases between. The CDR3 has 12 amino acids. Germline V CDR1 and CDR2: MDHEN, SYDVKM. Written as DNA, the CDR3 is TGTGCCTGCTCTAGGGTCCACAATGAGCAGTTCTTC. This encodes CACSRVHNEQFF.

This chain links TRBV10-3 with TRBJ2-3; 7 bases align to TRBD2. The V gene end was trimmed by 0 bases and the J gene end by 0 bases; junction bases not matched to a gene: 9. Germline V gene data show CDR1 as ENHRY and CDR2 as SYGVKD. The CDR3 is 18 amino acids. The CDR3 reads CAISESIPSGASTDTQYF. The CDR3 bases are TGTGCCATCAGTGAGTCGATCCCTAGCGGCGCTAGCACAGATACGCAGTATTTT.

The chain carries TRBV5-1 and TRBJ1-4; TRBD1 might be the D (6 bases). The ends were cut back, 4 bases at V and 1 base at J, with 14 bases in the middle. The CDR3 runs 16 residues. CDR1 and CDR2 (germline): SGHRS, YFSETQ. The CDR3 DNA reads TGCGCCAGCAGCCCCCAGGGGTTGGGAACTAATGAAAAACTGTTTTTT. As protein: CASSPQGLGTNEKLFF.

The chain employs TRBV27 and TRBJ1-4; 7 nucleotides align to TRBD1. V shed 6 bases and J 8 bases; nucleotides not matched to a gene: 9. There are 14 residues in the CDR3. Germline V lookup: CDR1 MNHEY, CDR2 SMNVEV (reference sequence). The CDR3 coding sequence is TGTGCCAGCAGCCGACAGGGATCGCGGGAAAAACTGTTTTTT. Its translation is CASSRQGSREKLFF.

This rearrangement joins TRBV5-1 to TRBJ2-1, with no clear D. The V end was cut by 0 bases, the J end by 8 bases, with 9 bases between. CDR1 SGHRS and CDR2 YFSETQ come from the germline V gene. This CDR3 comprises 13 residues. CDR3 DNA sequence: TGCGCCAGCAGCTTGGACAACGTCTATGAGCAGTTCTTC. This translates into CASSLDNVYEQFF.

The chain links TRBV7-9 to TRBJ2-1, with a tentative D call TRBD2 (6 bases). V was trimmed by 5 bases and J by 2 bases, leaving 13 bases between them. The CDR3 is 15 amino acids. The germline gives CDR1 SEHNR, CDR2 FQNEAQ (reference sequence). DNA for the CDR3: TGTGCCAGCAGCCTAACGGGAGATCCCTACAATGAGCAGTTCTTC. Translated: CASSLTGDPYNEQFF.

The chain couples TRBV5-1 to TRBJ1-1; D is unresolved. CDR1 is SGHRS, CDR2 YFSETQ, per germline. This CDR3 contains 15 residues. The ends were cut back, 0 bases at V and 0 bases at J, with 9 bases in the middle. The CDR3 spells CASSLAGRLNTEAFF. CDR3 nucleotide sequence: TGCGCCAGCAGCTTGGCTGGCAGGTTGAACACTGAAGCTTTCTTT.